This TCR beta chain was recovered during a study of technical replicates of blood from several donors. The method was immunoSEQ multiplex PCR; TCRdb's version includes in-frame clones alone and lacks a portion of them. This sample has just under 60,000 clones; 91% occur once, and the top ten carry approximately 3.6%. The germline V gene encodes CDR1 SGHTA and CDR2 FQGNSA. CDR3 size: 14 residues. Trimming took 5 bases from V and 5 from J; bases not matched to a gene: 8. The clonotype comes from a human donor in good health. Some clones in this sample may be carry-over from other donors' samples. The chain is built from TRBV7-2 and TRBJ1-1; 7 bases agree with TRBD1. The source material was PBMCs. This CDR3 is CASSLQGRLTEAFF. The CDR3 bases are TGTGCCAGCAGCCTACAGGGGAGGTTGACTGAAGCTTTCTTT.